This TCR beta chain originates from a study of shared clonotypes between healthy human individuals. In the case of this clone: Its antigen is not identified.

The trim removed 5 bases at V and 5 bases at J, leaving 4 bases unmatched. Germline loops: CDR1 MDHEN, CDR2 SYDVKM. This CDR3 is 14 amino acids long. Partitioning of CD4+ cells yielded a CD45RA+ naive subset and a CD45RA-negative memory subset. General study results and limits: Clonotypes that were shared across a handful of donors made up roughly 5% of naive CD4 clonotypes.

Using immunoSEQ multiplex PCR, the repertoire was profiled, and TCRdb retains in-frame clones only, with some absent. Among over a million clones listed, approximately 96% were seen once. Material: naive CD4+ T cells sorted from blood. Subset defined: CD45RA+ positively selected. The source is a man aged 25 to 40 in good health. The rearrangement uses TRBV28 and TRBJ1-4, with TRBD1 matching over 8 bases. CDR3 sequence reads: CASSPGQENEKLFF. The CDR3 DNA reads TGTGCCAGCAGTCCGGGACAGGAAAATGAAAAACTGTTTTTT.